Listed below are T cell receptor beta chains from one sample, sequenced in a study of vaccination effects on CD4 cells after COVID-19. Clones were read by immunoSEQ multiplex PCR, and TCRdb kept only the in-frame ones, dropping some. The data hold around 30,000 clones, with 69% observed a single time. These receptors have no identified antigens. Sequencing used CD4+ T cells from PBMCs cultured with SARS-CoV-2 spike peptides, obtained before COVID-19 vaccination. Receptors originate from a human donor who had a prior SARS-CoV-2 infection. Both conserved end residues are part of each CDR3. Fields, in order: V gene, clone size, D gene, J gene, CDR3 DNA, CDR3 protein. The D gene is left open where the match is weak. A clone size is listed for some rows: how often the clone was seen (once, few, many), or a class if it is expanded.

v_call: TRBV18
clone_size: NA
d_call: TRBD1
j_call: TRBJ2-7
cdr3_nt: TGTGCCAGCTCACCACTGCTAGGGGGCCACGAGCAGTACTTC
cdr3_aa: CASSPLLGGHEQYF

v_call: TRBV4-2
clone_size: NA
d_call: NA
j_call: TRBJ2-3
cdr3_nt: TGTGCCAGCAGCCAAATCCCGGCTAGCGAATTCCCAGATACGCAGTATTTT
cdr3_aa: CASSQIPASEFPDTQYF

v_call: TRBV12-3/TRBV12-4
clone_size: NA
d_call: NA
j_call: TRBJ2-7
cdr3_nt: TGTGCCAGCAGTGCTGGTTACGAGCAGTACTTC
cdr3_aa: CASSAGYEQYF

v_call: TRBV7-3
clone_size: NA
d_call: NA
j_call: TRBJ2-2
cdr3_nt: TGTGCCAGCAGCCCCAGGGGGGCCGGGGAGCTGTTTTTT
cdr3_aa: CASSPRGAGELFF

v_call: TRBV4-2
clone_size: NA
d_call: TRBD1
j_call: TRBJ1-2
cdr3_nt: TGTGCCAGCAGCCAAGCGGGTCCCCTGGACAGGGGGGGCACATATGGCTACACCTTC
cdr3_aa: CASSQAGPLDRGGTYGYTF

v_call: TRBV6-5
clone_size: NA
d_call: TRBD1
j_call: TRBJ1-6
cdr3_nt: TGTGCCAGCAGTAACGACAGGGTCCATAATTCACCCCTCCACTTT
cdr3_aa: CASSNDRVHNSPLHF

v_call: TRBV18
clone_size: NA
d_call: TRBD1
j_call: TRBJ1-1
cdr3_nt: TGTGCCAGCTCACCCGGGACAGCCGAGAACACTGAAGCTTTCTTT
cdr3_aa: CASSPGTAENTEAFF

v_call: TRBV9
clone_size: once
d_call: TRBD1
j_call: TRBJ1-2
cdr3_nt: TGTGCCAGCAGCGTAGGAGACAGGGGCTATGGCTACACCTTC
cdr3_aa: CASSVGDRGYGYTF

v_call: TRBV10-3
clone_size: once
d_call: NA
j_call: TRBJ2-5
cdr3_nt: TGTGCCATCAGCGTCACGGGGACCCAAGAGACCCAGTACTTC
cdr3_aa: CAISVTGTQETQYF

v_call: TRBV11-3
clone_size: NA
d_call: NA
j_call: TRBJ2-5
cdr3_nt: TGTGCCAGCAGCTTAGTCGTGGACCCGCAAGAGACCCAGTACTTC
cdr3_aa: CASSLVVDPQETQYF

v_call: TRBV30
clone_size: NA
d_call: NA
j_call: TRBJ1-4
cdr3_nt: TGTGCCTGGAGTCGAAAAGGGAGAACTAATGAAAAACTGTTTTTT
cdr3_aa: CAWSRKGRTNEKLFF

v_call: TRBV7-9
clone_size: NA
d_call: NA
j_call: TRBJ2-5
cdr3_nt: TGTGCCAGCAGCTCCGGGGCAGGGGGGCGGGAGACCCAGTACTTC
cdr3_aa: CASSSGAGGRETQYF

v_call: TRBV5-6
clone_size: NA
d_call: TRBD2
j_call: TRBJ2-7
cdr3_nt: TGTGCCAGCGGAGGACTAGCTTTCCCGGGCCGCGAGCAGTACTTC
cdr3_aa: CASGGLAFPGREQYF

v_call: TRBV7-2
clone_size: NA
d_call: TRBD1
j_call: TRBJ1-6
cdr3_nt: TGTGCCAGCAACGGGATGGGACAGGGTGGCTCCTATAATTCACCCCTCCACTTT
cdr3_aa: CASNGMGQGGSYNSPLHF

v_call: TRBV19
clone_size: once
d_call: NA
j_call: TRBJ1-2
cdr3_nt: TGTGCCAGTAGTTGGACGGAGTATGGCTACACCTTC
cdr3_aa: CASSWTEYGYTF

v_call: TRBV6-6
clone_size: few
d_call: TRBD1
j_call: TRBJ1-5
cdr3_nt: TGTGCCAGCAGTAACCGACAGGGTTATAGCAATCAGCCCCAGCATTTT
cdr3_aa: CASSNRQGYSNQPQHF